Sequencing of this TCR beta chain was carried out in a study of shared clonotypes between healthy human individuals. V was pared by 0 bases and J by 0 bases, with 7 bases between. The CDR3 totals 15 residues. Germline assignment: CDR1 SGDLS and CDR2 YYNGEE. Assay used: immunoSEQ multiplex PCR; TCRdb lists only in-frame clones, some missing. The sample records 230,000 or so clones, approximately 65% being singletons. Details on this clone: Its target is not known.

Notes on the study in general: Among donors, clonotype sharing was expected to be affected by sequencing depth. The small donor group covered limited genetic and exposure diversity. The naive CD4 repertoires of a handful of donors were compared, and about 5% of clonotypes were shared. Sampling included only blood; tissue repertoires likely differ.

The sequence came from a man younger than 45 in good health. The material sequenced was memory CD4+ T cells sorted from blood. Subset: CD45RA-negative fraction. The V call is TRBV9, the J call TRBJ2-1; D is tentatively TRBD1 or TRBD2 (6 bases each). CDR3: CASSVEGGSYNEQFF. CDR3 nucleotide sequence: TGTGCCAGCAGCGTAGAGGGGGGCTCCTACAATGAGCAGTTCTTC.